The source of this TCR beta chain is a study of Graves' ophthalmopathy and Graves' hyperthyroidism. Study background: Peripheral blood was gathered at the point of initial diagnosis, before any treatment started. Regarding the study as a whole: Detection in blood was also observed for most expanded thyroid clonotypes above 0.001 frequency.

Researchers took RNA transcripts and amplified TCR beta CDR3 regions from them. Second-round multiplex PCR came after a first-round RT-PCR that employed HTBI primers. TCRdb processed the multiplex PCR reads anew with MiXCR; each CDR3 protein has one entry. Found here are over 500,000 distinct CDR3 sequences, about a fifth of them singletons; the top ten hold roughly 7.4%. The CDR3 runs 13 residues. Germline lookup yields CDR1 SGDLS and CDR2 YYNGEE. V was clipped by 6 bases and J by 3 bases, with 12 bases between them. The hyperthyroidism patients had a new diagnosis of under 2 months' duration and were aged 18 to 65. Establishment of the diagnosis relied upon clinical symptoms, serum thyroxine, TRAb, thyroid ultrasound and orbital computed tomography. This clonotype was picked up many times. Antigen specificity is unknown.

This chain connects TRBV9 to TRBJ1-1; D remains unclear. The origin of this receptor is a woman aged 18-29 years with stable Graves' hyperthyroidism. Some clones in this sample may be carry-over from other donors' samples. The specimen sequenced was peripheral blood. The CDR3 DNA is TGTGCCAGCAAGCCGGGGAGAGACACTGAAGCTTTCTTT. Translating it yields CASKPGRDTEAFF.